This T cell receptor (beta chain) was observed in a study of molecular identifiers for immune sequencing clone quantification listed by TCRdb under 2018. Background for the entire study: In a replicate experiment, RNA from roughly 21,000 or 96,000 naive CD8 T cells was split into five aliquots, four of which were sequenced. CD8 T cells were used in a methods study to benchmark molecular-identifier clustering-based TCR repertoire sequencing (MIDCIRS) and TCR RNA copy counting.

In this sample, this clonotype turned up many times. Its antigen is still unknown. No qualities accompany the bases; no much larger clone lies one base away. Libraries of naive CD8 T cells were built from approximately 20,000 to 980,000 sorted cells, with 10%, 30% or 50% of the purified RNA used. Naive CD8 T cells, defined as CD8+CD4-CCR7+CD45RA+, were FACS-sorted into RLT Plus buffer on a BD FACSAria II. To test detection sensitivity, Jurkat RNA equivalent to ten TCR copies was spiked into samples of roughly 20,000-1,100,000 naive CD8 T cells. CD8 T cells were enriched with RosetteSep CD8+ T Cell Enrichment Cocktail and Ficoll-Paque, followed by ACK red cell lysis. The study at large found these results: When barcode sub-clustering was not used, chimeric consensus sequences inflated TCR diversity, with chimeras reaching as high as 47%. Modeling estimated around 3 recovered TCR RNA copies per cell, compared with about 10 by digital PCR, which implies about 32% capture efficiency. Spiked-in Jurkat TCR RNA equivalent to a single cell was reported to be detectable even among more than 900,000 naive CD8 T cells. Clones above 20 RNA copies held over 97% of molecules in CMV-specific effector cells but under 1% in naive cells. Spiked-in Jurkat TCR RNA (10 copies' worth), which is not part of the donor repertoire, was contained in the naive libraries. The sizes of highly expanded clones could end up underestimated when identical TCR molecules share a barcode.

Receptor amplification or capture employed PCR. Instrument on record: Illumina HiSeq 4000. Bulk TCR libraries were generated as previously described, with the TCR primers listed in Table S5 used. The Qiagen AllPrep DNA/RNA kit was used to purify total RNA. Before analysis, reads from multiple sequencing runs of one library were combined. The study's processing was this. Only reads with exact TCR constant sequence were kept, trimmed to 150 nt, and grouped by their 12-nt molecular barcodes. Reads in each barcode group were sub-clustered using a 15% Levenshtein threshold, and a quality-weighted consensus sequence was built for each RNA molecule. Non-functional sequences were removed, as were lower-count sequences one edit away from another. Based on a fit of two negative binomial distributions, barcode sub-clusters having less than 20% of the maximum read count were discarded. TCRdb took the public reads, trimmed them with fastp at Q25, ran MiXCR for clone calling and kept in-frame beta chains. Records with the same CDR3 protein are collapsed into one entry carrying the most frequent genes and DNA. The V and J calls and clone size come from TCRdb's table, not from the authors' own analysis. The sample yields around 54,000 distinct CDR3 sequences; approximately 26% were counted once. The ten largest clones take up 1.5% to 2% of the sample.

Trimming leaves V shorter by 5 bases and J shorter by 1 base, with the junction holding 8 bases beyond the gene matches. The CDR3 holds 16 amino acids from the cysteine to the phenylalanine. The entry retains the CDR3 DNA only, 48 bases that are in frame from base 1. CDR1 SGHVS and CDR2 FNYEAQ were looked up in the germline V gene. Sequencing was done on a sample of naive CD8+ T cells from blood, with Jurkat cell RNA spiked in. In light of the paper, this sample's cell subset or site label describes: FACS-sorted CD8+CD4-CCR7+CD45RA+ naive T cells. This TCR derives from a human donor in good health. Some libraries in this study had Jurkat cell RNA spiked in. The chain was built from TRBV7-6 and TRBJ1-3; TRBD1 agrees with 7 junctional bases. The CDR3 reads CASSPYRGLSGNTIYF. The bases are TGTGCCAGCAGCCCATACAGGGGTTTATCTGGAAACACCATATATTTT.